This note documents a single T cell receptor beta chain sequence. In the original processing: The authors estimated nucleated cell counts from reference gene primer amplification. The assay was immunoSEQ multiplex PCR, and TCRdb's table has in-frame clones only and misses some. V and J calls and clone size are those listed in that table; D and trimming were worked out from the DNA. The repertoire holds hundreds of thousands of clones, with 85% to 90% as singletons. The sample comes from a study of blood T cell repertoires in COVID-19. For the study at large: Spain, Italy and the United States supplied samples that represented acute and convalescent COVID-19. Nucleic acid was either cDNA or gDNA, and it came from T cells, B-cell-depleted T cells, or PBMCs.

V was trimmed by 0 bases and J by 3 bases, leaving 3 bases between them. The CDR3 sequence is 13 residues long. Germline CDR1 and CDR2: SGDLS and YYNGEE. The receptor was derived from a man aged 80 or over with acute or convalescent COVID-19. The chain carries TRBV9 and TRBJ2-2; D unresolved. The sequencing sample was made of peripheral blood. The CDR3: CASSVDYTGELFF. CDR3 DNA sequence: TGTGCCAGCAGCGTAGACTACACCGGGGAGCTGTTTTTT.